The 29 T cell receptor beta chains listed next were all sequenced from one sample in a study of cytomegalovirus exposure and HLA in healthy donors. The PCR was carried out with 60 Vbeta primers and 13 Jbeta primers. Clones were sequenced by immunoSEQ multiplex PCR, and TCRdb holds only the in-frame ones, with some missing. The data contain under 300,000 clones, 65% to 85% of them seen just once; the ten biggest clones take up under 3%. Sequencing was performed on PBMCs. All receptors derive from a female donor in good health and CMV-seronegative.

This clone has more than one count but fewer than ten. The V and J genes are TRBV7-3 and TRBJ2-3, with 9 bases fitting TRBD1. The CDR3 is 15 residues long. The V gene's germline CDR1 is SGHTA and CDR2 FQGTGA. J was trimmed by 2 bases and V by 2 bases; bases with no gene match: 2. CDR3 in amino acids: CASSLDRGSTDTQYF. Written as DNA, the CDR3 is TGTGCCAGCAGCTTAGACAGGGGGTCCACAGATACGCAGTATTTT.

This clone turned up a few times. The chain is built from TRBV7-2 and TRBJ2-3; 12 nucleotides align to TRBD2. Unmatched junction bases numbered 3, after V lost 5 bases and J lost 0 bases. The CDR3 length is 16 residues. Germline-derived CDR1 and CDR2 are SGHTA and FQGNSA. CDR3 in amino acids: CASSRTSGISTDTQYF. The DNA for the CDR3 is TGTGCCAGCAGCAGGACTAGCGGGATAAGCACAGATACGCAGTATTTT.

This clone was counted a few times. The rearrangement joins TRBV5-1 to TRBJ2-5; 9 bases are shared with TRBD1. V trimming: 4 bases; J trimming: 4 bases; junction bases outside the gene matches: 8. In germline, CDR1 is SGHRS, CDR2 YFSETQ. There are 15 residues in the CDR3. This CDR3 is CASSRTGDGGETQYF. The DNA for the CDR3 is TGCGCCAGCAGCCGGACAGGGGACGGGGGAGAGACCCAGTACTTC.

This sequence joins TRBV6-1 and TRBJ2-3; 7 bases are a match to TRBD2. Germline V gene data show CDR1 as MNHNS and CDR2 as SASEGT. The CDR3 contains 15 residues. V was clipped by 2 bases and J by 6 bases; unmatched bases: 8. In nucleotides, the CDR3 is TGTGCCAGCAGTGAATTTTGGACTAGTGCCGATACGCAGTATTTT. It specifies CASSEFWTSADTQYF.

The CDR3 region has the DNA TGCGCCAGCAGCTTGGAAGGCGGGAATAGCAATCAGCCCCAGCATTTT. Protein sequence: CASSLEGGNSNQPQHF. This rearrangement joins TRBV5-1 to TRBJ1-5; D is ambiguous. The CDR3 loop spans 16 amino acids. The V end was cut by 0 bases, the J end by 0 bases, with 10 bases between. Germline V lookup: CDR1 SGHRS, CDR2 YFSETQ.

This chain links TRBV9 with TRBJ2-7; D not certain. The CDR3 sequence is 13 residues long. V was cut by 6 bases and J by 3 bases, with 13 bases left in between. Germline V CDR1 and CDR2: SGDLS, YYNGEE. CDR3 DNA sequence: TGTGCCAGCAACCCTGCTTCAGGCTACGAGCAGTACTTC. Protein: CASNPASGYEQYF.

The V and J genes are TRBV7-6 and TRBJ2-1; 8 bases are a match to TRBD2. The germline CDR1 and CDR2 sequences are SGHVS and FNYEAQ. Trimming at V came to 4 bases and at J to 0 bases, leaving 8 bases not matched to a gene. This CDR3 is 17 amino acids long. The CDR3 sequence is CASSSPFLAGSYNEQFF. The CDR3 region has the DNA TGTGCCAGCAGCTCCCCCTTTCTAGCGGGCTCCTACAATGAGCAGTTCTTC. The entire variable domain, with the rest obtained from reference TRBV7-6 and TRBJ2-1, is as follows: GAGVSQSPRYKVTKRGQDVALRCDPISGHVSLYWYRQALGQGPEFLTYFNYEAQQDKSGLPNDRFSAERPEGSISTLTIQRTEQRDSAMYRCASSSPFLAGSYNEQFFGPGTRLTVL.

V is TRBV6-1 and J is TRBJ1-2; TRBD1 agrees at 7 bases. Trimming took 3 bases from V and 8 from J; bases not matched to a gene: 9. The CDR3 runs to 14 residues. Germline assignment: CDR1 MNHNS and CDR2 SASEGT. The CDR3 DNA follows: TGTGCCAGCAGTGAGGGAACAGGGGAGAGGGGCTACACCTTC. Translating gives CASSEGTGERGYTF.

V is TRBV2 and J is TRBJ1-3; TRBD1 matches at 8 bases. J gave up 2 bases and V 3 bases, and 3 bases lay outside the gene matches. In germline, CDR1 is SNHLY, CDR2 FYNNEI. The length of the CDR3 is 15 residues. The CDR3 region is CASSDWTGTGNTIYF. The CDR3 nucleotides are TGTGCCAGCAGTGATTGGACAGGGACTGGAAACACCATATATTTT.

The rearrangement links TRBV5-4 to TRBJ2-6; D is ambiguous. V gave up 4 bases and J gave up 0 bases, with 11 bases separating them. Germline CDR1 SGHNT, CDR2 YYREEE (reference sequence). The CDR3 loop spans 16 amino acids. CDR3 region: CASSDKQSSGANVLTF. The CDR3 nucleotides are TGTGCCAGCAGCGACAAACAGAGCTCTGGGGCCAACGTCCTGACTTTC.

Notes on this clone: The junction and the germline gene differ at one end; a read error may be behind it. V and J are TRBV27 and TRBJ1-3; 8 positions agree with TRBD1. CDR3 length: 15 residues. CDR1 and CDR2 from the germline V gene are MNHEY and SMNVEV (reference sequence). The CDR3 sequence is CVSSSGQVSGNTIYF. Here the CDR3 DNA reads TGTGTCAGCAGCTCGGGACAGGTCTCTGGAAACACCATATATTTT.

V gene TRBV6-5 combines with J gene TRBJ2-7; 7 bases align to TRBD2. CDR1 is MNHEY, CDR2 SVGAGI, per germline. Trimming took 2 bases from V and 0 from J; bases not matched to a gene: 7. This CDR3 has 16 amino acids. CDR3 DNA sequence: TGTGCCAGCAGTTACGGGGCGGGAGCCTACTCCTACGAGCAGTACTTC. This translates into CASSYGAGAYSYEQYF.

The rearrangement joins TRBV11-2 to TRBJ2-1; weak D call: TRBD2 (6 bases). The germline V gene has CDR1 SGHAT and CDR2 FQNNGV. The CDR3 covers 13 residues. V lost 11 bases and J lost 6, with 17 bases in between. The CDR3 DNA reads as TGTGCCGAGAGAGAACTGGGAGGCAATGAGCAGTTCTTC. Protein product: CAERELGGNEQFF.

The chain links TRBV7-9 to TRBJ1-2; D is unclear. V lost 1 base and J 6 bases, leaving 9 bases between the germline ends. Germline CDR1 and CDR2: SEHNR and FQNEAQ (reference sequence). The CDR3 is made up of 13 amino acids. The CDR3 here is CASSLGALDGYTF. The CDR3, as DNA: TGTGCCAGCAGCTTAGGGGCATTAGATGGCTACACCTTC. Together with reference TRBV7-9 and TRBJ1-2, the CDR3 gives the full variable domain: DTGVSQNPRHKITKRGQNVTFRCDPISEHNRLYWYRQTLGQGPEFLTYFQNEAQLEKSRLLSDRFSAERPKGSFSTLEIQRTEQGDSAMYLCASSLGALDGYTFGSGTRLTVV.

The chain carries TRBV7-9 and TRBJ1-2, with TRBD1 matching over 11 bases. The CDR3 length is 13 residues. The J segment lost 5 bases and the V segment lost 7 bases, leaving 3 bases of the junction unmatched. Germline loops: CDR1 SEHNR, CDR2 FQNEAQ (reference sequence). The DNA for the CDR3 is TGTGCCAGCACCGGGACAGGGGGTTATGGCTACACCTTC. Protein: CASTGTGGYGYTF.

V is TRBV27 and J is TRBJ2-5; 7 bases align to TRBD1. The DNA end lines up better with TRBJ2-7; the J call may be wrong. This CDR3 is built from 16 residues. Germline V gene data show CDR1 as MNHEY and CDR2 as SMNVEV (reference sequence). For the CDR3, the DNA is TGTGCCAGCAGTCACCTCGGGACAGCAAATACCTACGAGCAGTACTTC. Translation: CASSHLGTANTYEQYF.

This clone was recorded once. The chain recombines TRBV7-9 with TRBJ1-4, with D tentatively TRBD1 (6 bases). V gave up 5 bases and J gave up 4 bases, with 14 bases separating them. This CDR3 has 15 residues. Looked up from germline, CDR1 is SEHNR and CDR2 is FQNEAQ (reference sequence). The CDR3 spells CASSPLTGFNEKLFF. DNA for the CDR3: TGTGCCAGCAGCCCCTTGACAGGTTTTAATGAAAAACTGTTTTTT.

The V call is TRBV19, the J call TRBJ2-6; no clear D gene. Trimming removed 1 base at V and 3 bases at J, with 10 bases between. The CDR3 is made up of 16 amino acids. Germline values: CDR1 LNHDA, CDR2 SQIVND (reference sequence). Here the CDR3 reads CASSIVPVSGANVLTF. CDR3 in DNA: TGTGCCAGTAGTATAGTGCCCGTCAGTGGGGCCAACGTCCTGACTTTC.

This clone was counted a few times. The junction does not match germline at one end; this may be a read error. This chain uses TRBV7-9 with TRBJ1-2; perhaps TRBD1 as D (6 bases). In germline, CDR1 is SEHNR, CDR2 FQNEAQ (reference sequence). The CDR3 length is 13 residues. This CDR3 is CSSSSEGDYGYTF. The CDR3 region has the DNA TGTTCCAGCAGCTCTGAGGGGGACTATGGCTACACCTTC. The full variable domain, completed using reference TRBV7-9 and TRBJ1-2, is DTGVSQNPRHKITKRGQNVTFRCDPISEHNRLYWYRQTLGQGPEFLTYFQNEAQLEKSRLLSDRFSAERPKGSFSTLEIQRTEQGDSAMYLCSSSSEGDYGYTFGSGTRLTVV.

The rearrangement uses TRBV9 and TRBJ2-6; TRBD1 agrees at 7 bases. The length of the CDR3 is 16 residues. After removal of 1 base from V and 0 bases from J, the junction contained 1 base not matched to a gene. CDR1 SGDLS and CDR2 YYNGEE come from the germline V gene. This CDR3 reads CASSVNRGSGANVLTF. For the CDR3, the DNA is TGTGCCAGCAGCGTAAACAGGGGCTCTGGGGCCAACGTCCTGACTTTC.

This chain connects TRBV29-1 to TRBJ2-3; TRBD1 is a possible D gene (6 bases). Germline values: CDR1 SQVTM, CDR2 ANQGSEA. The length of the CDR3 is 14 residues. Trimming removed 4 bases at V and 3 bases at J, with 14 bases between. CDR3 DNA sequence: TGCAGCGTTGGCGCAGGGGCGGATACAGATACGCAGTATTTT. Residues: CSVGAGADTDTQYF.

This sequence joins TRBV5-1 and TRBJ2-1, with D unresolved. Per the germline V gene, CDR1 is SGHRS and CDR2 is YFSETQ. CDR3 size: 12 residues. Trimming took 7 bases from V and 3 from J, leaving 8 bases between them. As DNA, the CDR3 is TGCGCCAGCGGCGCGGACTACAATGAGCAGTTCTTC. Translated: CASGADYNEQFF.

The chain is built from TRBV27 and TRBJ1-1, with D perhaps matching TRBD1 (5 bases). V was pared by 6 bases and J by 3 bases, with 11 bases between. The germline V gene encodes CDR1 MNHEY and CDR2 SMNVEV (reference sequence). This CDR3 spans 13 amino acids. This chain's CDR3 is CASSWDFYTEAFF. The CDR3 nucleotides are TGTGCCAGCAGCTGGGACTTCTACACTGAAGCTTTCTTT.

The table lists this clone with a count of one. This rearrangement joins TRBV2 to TRBJ2-7, with 7 bases aligning to TRBD1. After removal of 3 bases from V and 1 base from J, the junction contained 6 bases not matched to a gene. CDR3 length equals 15 residues. Germline V lookup: CDR1 SNHLY, CDR2 FYNNEI. The CDR3 region is CASSEETGSSYEQYF. The CDR3 bases are TGTGCCAGCAGTGAGGAGACAGGGAGTTCCTACGAGCAGTACTTC.

This clone was observed a few times. V and J are TRBV27 and TRBJ2-5; 7 positions agree with TRBD2. V lost 5 bases, J lost 7 bases, and 4 bases stayed unmatched. This CDR3 has 12 amino acids. Germline CDR1 and CDR2: MNHEY and SMNVEV (reference sequence). The CDR3 reads CASSRGDGTQYF. CDR3 in DNA: TGTGCCAGCAGTCGGGGGGATGGGACCCAGTACTTC.

The J gene is TRBJ1-2, the V gene TRBV10-1, with TRBD1 as a possible D gene (5 bases). The CDR3 runs to 13 residues. Germline CDR1 reads WNHNN; CDR2 reads SYGVQD (reference sequence). Trimming pared 0 bases from V and 5 bases from J, leaving 7 bases between. CDR3 protein: CASSESKGYGYTF. CDR3 sequence (DNA): TGCGCCAGCAGTGAGTCGAAGGGGTATGGCTACACCTTC.

V is TRBV6-5 and J is TRBJ2-1; possible D gene TRBD2, 5 bases. This CDR3 is built from 13 residues. Trimming stripped 5 bases from V and 6 bases from J, with 11 bases between. Germline CDR1 is MNHEY and CDR2 is SVGAGI. Here the CDR3 reads CASSRSEGNEQFF. The CDR3 bases are TGTGCCAGCAGTCGGAGTGAGGGCAATGAGCAGTTCTTC.

The gene calls are TRBV25-1 and TRBJ1-1; 7 bases are shared with TRBD1. J was trimmed by 1 base and V by 0 bases; bases with no gene match: 2. This CDR3 has 15 residues. Germline V gene sequence: CDR1 MGHDK, CDR2 SYGVNS. The CDR3 DNA sequence: TGTGCCAGCAGTGAATATGAGGGGGCGAACACTGAAGCTTTCTTT. It codes for CASSEYEGANTEAFF.

This clone occurred a few times. The chain employs TRBV9 and TRBJ2-2; TRBD2 might be the D (6 bases). The CDR3 has 13 residues. Trimming took off 3 bases at V and 4 bases at J, with 7 bases between the two ends. The germline V gene encodes CDR1 SGDLS and CDR2 YYNGEE. The CDR3 coding sequence is TGTGCCAGCAGCGGACTAGTCACCGGGGAGCTGTTTTTT. It yields the protein CASSGLVTGELFF.